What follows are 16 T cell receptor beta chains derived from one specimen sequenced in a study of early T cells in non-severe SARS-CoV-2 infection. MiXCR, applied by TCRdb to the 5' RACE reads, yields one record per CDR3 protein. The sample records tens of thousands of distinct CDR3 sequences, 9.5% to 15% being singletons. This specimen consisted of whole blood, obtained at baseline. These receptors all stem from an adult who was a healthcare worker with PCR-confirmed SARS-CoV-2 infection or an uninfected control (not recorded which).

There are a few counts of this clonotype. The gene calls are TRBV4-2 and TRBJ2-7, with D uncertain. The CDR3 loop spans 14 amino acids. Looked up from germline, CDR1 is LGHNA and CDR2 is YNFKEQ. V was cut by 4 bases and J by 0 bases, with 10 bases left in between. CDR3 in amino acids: CASSLVGSSYEQYF. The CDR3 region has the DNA TGTGCCAGCAGCCTAGTCGGCAGCTCCTACGAGCAGTACTTC.

Here the CDR3 reads CASSLWPGGPGELFF. CDR3 nucleotide sequence: TGTGCCAGCAGTTTATGGCCCGGAGGCCCCGGGGAGCTGTTTTTT. The chain links TRBV12-3 or TRBV12-4 to TRBJ2-2; tentatively, D is TRBD2 (5 bases). This CDR3 contains 15 residues. V lost 2 bases to trimming and J lost 6 bases, with 13 bases between them.

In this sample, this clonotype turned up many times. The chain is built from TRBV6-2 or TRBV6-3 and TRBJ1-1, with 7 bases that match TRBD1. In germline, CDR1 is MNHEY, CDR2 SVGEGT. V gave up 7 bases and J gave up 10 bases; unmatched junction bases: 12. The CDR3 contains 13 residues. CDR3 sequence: CASTRQGTFGAFF. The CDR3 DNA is TGTGCCAGCACCCGACAGGGCACGTTTGGAGCTTTCTTT.

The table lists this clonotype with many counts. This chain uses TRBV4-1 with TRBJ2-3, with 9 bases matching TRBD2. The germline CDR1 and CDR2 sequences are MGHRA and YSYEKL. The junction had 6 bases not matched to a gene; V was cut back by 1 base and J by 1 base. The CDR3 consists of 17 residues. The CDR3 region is CASSQGGAGGGTDTQYF. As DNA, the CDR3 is TGCGCCAGCAGCCAAGGGGGAGCGGGGGGTGGCACAGATACGCAGTATTTT.

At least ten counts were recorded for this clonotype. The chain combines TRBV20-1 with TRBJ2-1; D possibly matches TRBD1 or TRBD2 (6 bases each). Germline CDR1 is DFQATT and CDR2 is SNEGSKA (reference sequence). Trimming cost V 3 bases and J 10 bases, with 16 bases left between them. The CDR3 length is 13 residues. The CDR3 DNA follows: TGCAGTGCTAGGATAGGGGGGCCGGGCGAGCAGTTCTTC. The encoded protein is CSARIGGPGEQFF.

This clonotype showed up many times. CDR3 coding DNA: TGCAGTGCTATCACGGGGGATAAAAATGAGCAGTTCTTC. This sequence encodes CSAITGDKNEQFF. J is TRBJ2-1 and V is TRBV20-1; possible D gene TRBD2, 6 bases. The ends were cut back, 4 bases at V and 7 bases at J, with 14 bases in the middle. This CDR3 is built from 13 residues. CDR1 is DFQATT and CDR2 is SNEGSKA in the germline V gene (reference sequence).

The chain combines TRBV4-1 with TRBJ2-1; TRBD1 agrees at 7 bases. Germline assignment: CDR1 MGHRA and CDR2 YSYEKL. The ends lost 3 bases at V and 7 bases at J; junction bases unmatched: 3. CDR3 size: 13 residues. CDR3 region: CASSQNRGNEQFF. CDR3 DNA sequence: TGCGCCAGCAGCCAGAACAGGGGAAATGAGCAGTTCTTC.

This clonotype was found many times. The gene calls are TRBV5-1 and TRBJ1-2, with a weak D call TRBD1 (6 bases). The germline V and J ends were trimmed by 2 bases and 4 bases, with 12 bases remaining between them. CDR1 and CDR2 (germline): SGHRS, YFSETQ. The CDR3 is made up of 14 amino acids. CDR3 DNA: TGCGCCAGCAGCTTTGGGGGGCGCGGCTATGGCTACACCTTC. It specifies CASSFGGRGYGYTF.

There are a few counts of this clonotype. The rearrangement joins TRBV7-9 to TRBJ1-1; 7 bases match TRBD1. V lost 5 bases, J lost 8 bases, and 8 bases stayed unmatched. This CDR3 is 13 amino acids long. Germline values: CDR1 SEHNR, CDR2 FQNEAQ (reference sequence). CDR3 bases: TGTGCCAGCAGCCCTGCCGGGACAGACGAAGCTTTCTTT. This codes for CASSPAGTDEAFF.

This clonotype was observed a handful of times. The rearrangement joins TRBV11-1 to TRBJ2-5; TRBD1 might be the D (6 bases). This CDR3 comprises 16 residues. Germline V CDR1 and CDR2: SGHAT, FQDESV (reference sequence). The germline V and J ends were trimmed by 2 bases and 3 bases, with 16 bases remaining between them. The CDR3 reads CASSLQFSYREETQYF. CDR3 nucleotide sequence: TGTGCCAGCAGCTTACAATTTTCTTACAGGGAAGAGACCCAGTACTTC.

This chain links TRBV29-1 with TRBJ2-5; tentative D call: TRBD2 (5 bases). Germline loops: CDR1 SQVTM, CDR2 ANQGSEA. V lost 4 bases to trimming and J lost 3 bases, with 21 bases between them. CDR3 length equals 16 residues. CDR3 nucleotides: TGCAGCGTTGCCGGCCGGGGAAGCACAGAAAAAGAGACCCAGTACTTC. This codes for CSVAGRGSTEKETQYF.

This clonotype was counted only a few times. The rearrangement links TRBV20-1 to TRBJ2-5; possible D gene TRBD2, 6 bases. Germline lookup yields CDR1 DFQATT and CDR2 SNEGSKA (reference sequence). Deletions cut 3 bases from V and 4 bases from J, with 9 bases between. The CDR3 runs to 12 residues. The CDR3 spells CSARTRRETQYF. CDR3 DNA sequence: TGCAGTGCTAGGACTAGGCGAGAGACCCAGTACTTC.

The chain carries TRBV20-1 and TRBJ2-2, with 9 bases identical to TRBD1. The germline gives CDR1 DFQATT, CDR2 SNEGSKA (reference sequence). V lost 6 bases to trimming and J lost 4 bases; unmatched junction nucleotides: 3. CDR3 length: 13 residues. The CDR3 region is CSAQGQGTGELFF. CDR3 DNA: TGCAGTGCCCAGGGACAGGGCACCGGGGAGCTGTTTTTT.

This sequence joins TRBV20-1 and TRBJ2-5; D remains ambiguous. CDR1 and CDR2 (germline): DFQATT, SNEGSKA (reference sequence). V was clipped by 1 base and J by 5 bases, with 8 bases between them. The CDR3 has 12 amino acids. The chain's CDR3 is CSARGGRETQYF. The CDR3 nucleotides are TGCAGTGCTAGAGGGGGTAGGGAGACCCAGTACTTC.

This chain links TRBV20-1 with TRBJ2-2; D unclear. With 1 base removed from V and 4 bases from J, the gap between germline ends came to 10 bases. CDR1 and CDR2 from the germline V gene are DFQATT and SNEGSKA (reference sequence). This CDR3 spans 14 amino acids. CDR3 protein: CSARGPLGTGELFF. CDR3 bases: TGCAGTGCTAGAGGACCTCTGGGCACCGGGGAGCTGTTTTTT.

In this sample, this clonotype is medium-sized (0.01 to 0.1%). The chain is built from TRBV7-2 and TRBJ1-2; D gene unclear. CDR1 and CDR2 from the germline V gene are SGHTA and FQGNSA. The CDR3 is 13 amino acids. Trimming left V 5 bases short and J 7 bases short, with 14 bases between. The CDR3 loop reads CASSQVLIPGYTF. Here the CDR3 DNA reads TGTGCCAGCAGCCAAGTCTTAATCCCTGGCTACACCTTC.